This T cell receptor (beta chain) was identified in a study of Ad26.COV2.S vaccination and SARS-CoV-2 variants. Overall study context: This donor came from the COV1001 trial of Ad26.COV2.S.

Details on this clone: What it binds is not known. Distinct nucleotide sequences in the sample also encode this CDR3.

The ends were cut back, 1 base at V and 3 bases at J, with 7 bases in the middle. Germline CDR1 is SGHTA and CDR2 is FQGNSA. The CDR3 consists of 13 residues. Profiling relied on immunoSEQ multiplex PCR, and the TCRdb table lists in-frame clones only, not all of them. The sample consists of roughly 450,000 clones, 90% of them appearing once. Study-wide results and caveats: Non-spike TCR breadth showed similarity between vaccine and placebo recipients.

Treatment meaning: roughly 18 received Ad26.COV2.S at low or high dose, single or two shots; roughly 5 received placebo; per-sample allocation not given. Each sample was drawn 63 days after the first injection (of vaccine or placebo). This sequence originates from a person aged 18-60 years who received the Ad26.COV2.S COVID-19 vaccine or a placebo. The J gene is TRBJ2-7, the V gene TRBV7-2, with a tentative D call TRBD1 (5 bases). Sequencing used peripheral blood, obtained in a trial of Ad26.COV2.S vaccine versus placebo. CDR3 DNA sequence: TGTGCCAGCAGCTTAGAGGGGTTCTACGAGCAGTACTTC. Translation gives CASSLEGFYEQYF.